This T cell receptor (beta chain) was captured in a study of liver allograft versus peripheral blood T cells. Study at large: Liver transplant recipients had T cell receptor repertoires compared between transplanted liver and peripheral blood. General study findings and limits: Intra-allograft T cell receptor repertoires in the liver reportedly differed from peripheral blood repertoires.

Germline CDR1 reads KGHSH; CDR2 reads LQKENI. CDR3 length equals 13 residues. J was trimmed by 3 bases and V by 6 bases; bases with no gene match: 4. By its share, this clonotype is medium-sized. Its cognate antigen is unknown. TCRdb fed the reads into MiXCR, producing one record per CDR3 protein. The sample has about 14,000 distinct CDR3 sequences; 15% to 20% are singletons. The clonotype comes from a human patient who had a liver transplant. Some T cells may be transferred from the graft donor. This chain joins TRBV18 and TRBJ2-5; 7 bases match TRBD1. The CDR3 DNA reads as TGTGCCAGCTCCCCGACAGGGAAAGAGACCCAGTACTTC. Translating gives CASSPTGKETQYF.